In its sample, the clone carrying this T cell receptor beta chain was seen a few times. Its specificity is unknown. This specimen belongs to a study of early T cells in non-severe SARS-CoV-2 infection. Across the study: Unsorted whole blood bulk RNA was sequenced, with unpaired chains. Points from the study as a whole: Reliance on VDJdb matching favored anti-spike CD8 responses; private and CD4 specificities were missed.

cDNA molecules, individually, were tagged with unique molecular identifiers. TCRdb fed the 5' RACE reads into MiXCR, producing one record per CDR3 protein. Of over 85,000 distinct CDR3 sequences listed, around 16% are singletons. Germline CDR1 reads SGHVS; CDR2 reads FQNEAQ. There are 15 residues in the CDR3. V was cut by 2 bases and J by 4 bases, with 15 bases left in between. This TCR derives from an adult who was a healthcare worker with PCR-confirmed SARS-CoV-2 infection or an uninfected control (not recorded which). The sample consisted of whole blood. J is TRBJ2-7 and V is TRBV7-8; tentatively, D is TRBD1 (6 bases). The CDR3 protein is CASSLRAGTPYEQYF. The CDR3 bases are TGTGCCAGCAGCTTAAGGGCCGGGACACCTTACGAGCAGTACTTC.